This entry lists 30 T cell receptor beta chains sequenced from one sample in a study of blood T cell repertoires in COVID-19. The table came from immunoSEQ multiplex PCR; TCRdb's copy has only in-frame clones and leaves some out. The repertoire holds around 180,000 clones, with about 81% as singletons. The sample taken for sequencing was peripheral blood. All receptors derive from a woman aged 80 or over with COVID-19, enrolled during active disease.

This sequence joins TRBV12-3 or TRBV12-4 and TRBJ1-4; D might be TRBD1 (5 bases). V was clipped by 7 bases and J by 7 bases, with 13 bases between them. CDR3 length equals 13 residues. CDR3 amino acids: CASTLGPPEKLFF. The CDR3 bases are TGTGCCAGCACCCTGGGGCCTCCTGAAAAACTGTTTTTT.

CDR3 DNA: TGTGCCAGCAGCCAGATTCGAATTGGCGAGCAGTACTTC. It codes for CASSQIRIGEQYF. The chain combines TRBV5-6 with TRBJ2-7; D uncertain. This CDR3 has 13 residues. V was shortened by 4 bases and J by 6 bases, with 14 bases between the two germline ends. Germline CDR1 is SGHDT and CDR2 is YYEEEE.

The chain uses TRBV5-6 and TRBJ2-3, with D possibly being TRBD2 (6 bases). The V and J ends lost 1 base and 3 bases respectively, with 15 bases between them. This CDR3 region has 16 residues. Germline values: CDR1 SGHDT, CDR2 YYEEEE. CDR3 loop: CASSLSTDYVTDTQYF. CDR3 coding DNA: TGTGCCAGCAGCTTGTCCACGGACTACGTTACAGATACGCAGTATTTT.

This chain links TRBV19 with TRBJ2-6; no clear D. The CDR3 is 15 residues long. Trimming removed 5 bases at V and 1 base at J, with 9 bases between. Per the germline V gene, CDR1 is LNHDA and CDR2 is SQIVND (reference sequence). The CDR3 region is CASSWLQSGANVLTF. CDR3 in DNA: TGTGCCAGTAGTTGGTTACAGTCTGGGGCCAACGTCCTGACTTTC.

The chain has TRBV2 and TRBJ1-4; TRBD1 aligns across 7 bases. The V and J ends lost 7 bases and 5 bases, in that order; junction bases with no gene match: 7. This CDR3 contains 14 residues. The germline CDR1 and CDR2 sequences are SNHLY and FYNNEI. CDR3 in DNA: TGTGCCAGCAATTCAGACAGGGAAAATGAAAAACTGTTTTTT. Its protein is CASNSDRENEKLFF.

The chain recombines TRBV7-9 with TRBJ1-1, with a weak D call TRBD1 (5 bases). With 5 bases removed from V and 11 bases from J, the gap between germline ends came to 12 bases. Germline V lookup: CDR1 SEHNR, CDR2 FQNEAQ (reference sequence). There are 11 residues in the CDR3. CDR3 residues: CASSTGTGAFF. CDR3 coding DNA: TGTGCCAGCAGCACCGGGACTGGTGCTTTCTTT.

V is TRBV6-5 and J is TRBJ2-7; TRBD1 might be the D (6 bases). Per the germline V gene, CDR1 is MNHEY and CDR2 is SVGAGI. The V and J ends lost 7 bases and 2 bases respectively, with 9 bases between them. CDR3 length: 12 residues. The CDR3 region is CASTGGPYEQYF. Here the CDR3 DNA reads TGTGCCAGCACTGGGGGCCCCTACGAGCAGTACTTC.

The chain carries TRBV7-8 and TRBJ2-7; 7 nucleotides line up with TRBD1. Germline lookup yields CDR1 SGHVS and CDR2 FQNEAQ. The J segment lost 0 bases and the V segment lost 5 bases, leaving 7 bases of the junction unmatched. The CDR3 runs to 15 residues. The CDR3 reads CASSERQGPSYEQYF. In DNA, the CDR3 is TGTGCCAGCAGCGAAAGACAGGGTCCCTCCTACGAGCAGTACTTC.

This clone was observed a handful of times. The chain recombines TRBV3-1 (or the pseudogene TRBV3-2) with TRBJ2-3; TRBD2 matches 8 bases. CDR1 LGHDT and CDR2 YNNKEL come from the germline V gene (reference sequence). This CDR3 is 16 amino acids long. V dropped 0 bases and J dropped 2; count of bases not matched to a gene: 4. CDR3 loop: CASSQDLSGATDTQYF. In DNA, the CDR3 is TGTGCCAGCAGCCAAGACCTTAGCGGGGCCACAGATACGCAGTATTTT.

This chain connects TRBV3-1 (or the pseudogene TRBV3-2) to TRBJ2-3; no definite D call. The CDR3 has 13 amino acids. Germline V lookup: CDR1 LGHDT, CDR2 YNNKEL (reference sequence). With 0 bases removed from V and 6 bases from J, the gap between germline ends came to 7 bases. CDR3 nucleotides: TGTGCCAGCAGCCAAGATTTCCCGGATACGCAGTATTTT. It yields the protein CASSQDFPDTQYF.

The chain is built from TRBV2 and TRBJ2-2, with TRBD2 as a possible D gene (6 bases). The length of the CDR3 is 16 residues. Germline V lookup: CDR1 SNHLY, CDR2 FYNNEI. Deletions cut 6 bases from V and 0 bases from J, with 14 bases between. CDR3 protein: CASSPRLGTNTGELFF. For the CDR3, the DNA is TGTGCCAGCAGCCCGAGACTAGGGACGAACACCGGGGAGCTGTTTTTT.

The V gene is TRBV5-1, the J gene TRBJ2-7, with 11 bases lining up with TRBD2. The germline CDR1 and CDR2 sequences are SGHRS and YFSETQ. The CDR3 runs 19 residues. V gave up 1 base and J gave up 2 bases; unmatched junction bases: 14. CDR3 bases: TGCGCCAGCAGCTTGCAAATGGGCCCTGGACTAGCGGGTCCCTACGAGCAGTACTTC. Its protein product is CASSLQMGPGLAGPYEQYF. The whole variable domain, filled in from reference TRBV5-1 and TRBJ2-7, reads KAGVTQTPRYLIKTRGQQVTLSCSPISGHRSVSWYQQTPGQGLQFLFEYFSETQRNKGNFPGRFSGRQFSNSRSEMNVSTLELGDSALYLCASSLQMGPGLAGPYEQYFGPGTRLTVT.

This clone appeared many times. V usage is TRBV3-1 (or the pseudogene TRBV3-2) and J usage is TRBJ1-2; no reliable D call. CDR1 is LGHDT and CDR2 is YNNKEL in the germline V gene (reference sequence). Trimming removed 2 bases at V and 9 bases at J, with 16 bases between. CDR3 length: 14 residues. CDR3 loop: CASSQNFADLSYTF. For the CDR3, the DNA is TGTGCCAGCAGCCAAAACTTCGCTGATCTGAGCTACACCTTC.

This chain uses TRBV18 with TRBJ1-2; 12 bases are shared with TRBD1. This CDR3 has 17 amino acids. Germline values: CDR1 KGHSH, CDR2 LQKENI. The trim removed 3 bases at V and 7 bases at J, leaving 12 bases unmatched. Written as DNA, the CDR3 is TGTGCCAGCTCACCGACGACCCCGGGACAGGGGGCCTCTGGCTACACCTTC. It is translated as CASSPTTPGQGASGYTF.

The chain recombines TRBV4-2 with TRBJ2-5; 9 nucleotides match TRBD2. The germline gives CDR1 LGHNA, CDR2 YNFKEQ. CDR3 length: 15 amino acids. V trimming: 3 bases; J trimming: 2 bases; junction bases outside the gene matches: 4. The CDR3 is CASSQWLAGQETQYF. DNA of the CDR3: TGTGCCAGCAGCCAGTGGCTAGCGGGACAAGAGACCCAGTACTTC.

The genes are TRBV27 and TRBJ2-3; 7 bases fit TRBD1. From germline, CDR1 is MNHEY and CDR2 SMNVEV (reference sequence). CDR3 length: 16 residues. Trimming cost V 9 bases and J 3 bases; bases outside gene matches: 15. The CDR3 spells CASIRNRGIGTDTQYF. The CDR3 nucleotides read TGTGCCAGTATTAGGAACAGGGGTATTGGTACAGATACGCAGTATTTT.

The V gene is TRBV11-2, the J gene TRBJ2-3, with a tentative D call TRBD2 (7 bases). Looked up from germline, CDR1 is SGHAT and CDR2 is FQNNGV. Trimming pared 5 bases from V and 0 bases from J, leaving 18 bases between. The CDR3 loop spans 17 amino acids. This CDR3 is CASSPSGGGTSTDTQYF. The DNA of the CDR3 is TGTGCCAGCAGCCCCTCGGGCGGGGGCACTAGCACAGATACGCAGTATTTT.

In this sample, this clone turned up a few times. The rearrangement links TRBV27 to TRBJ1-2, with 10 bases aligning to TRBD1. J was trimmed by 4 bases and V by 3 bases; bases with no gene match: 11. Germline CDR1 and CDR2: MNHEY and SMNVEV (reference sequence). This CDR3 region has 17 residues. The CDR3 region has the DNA TGTGCCAGCAGTTTTCTCAGGACAGGGGGAGGAGGCTATGGCTACACCTTC. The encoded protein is CASSFLRTGGGGYGYTF.

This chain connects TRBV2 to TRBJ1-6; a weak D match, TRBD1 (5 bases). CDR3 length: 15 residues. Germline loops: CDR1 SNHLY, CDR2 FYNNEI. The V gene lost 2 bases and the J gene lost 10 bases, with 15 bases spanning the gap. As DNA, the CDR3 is TGTGCCAGCAGTGAATATGGGGGGAAGGTCTCACCCCTCCACTTT. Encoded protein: CASSEYGGKVSPLHF.

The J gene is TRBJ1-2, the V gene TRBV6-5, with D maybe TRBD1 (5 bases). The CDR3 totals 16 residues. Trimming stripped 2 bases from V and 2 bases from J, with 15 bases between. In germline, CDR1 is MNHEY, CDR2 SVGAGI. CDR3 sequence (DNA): TGTGCCAGCAGTTACGCAGGGCCCCAAGCCAACTATGGCTACACCTTC. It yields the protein CASSYAGPQANYGYTF.

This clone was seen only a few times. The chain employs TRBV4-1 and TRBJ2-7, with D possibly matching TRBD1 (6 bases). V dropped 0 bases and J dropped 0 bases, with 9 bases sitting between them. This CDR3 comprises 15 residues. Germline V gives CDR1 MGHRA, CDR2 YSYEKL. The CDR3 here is CASSQDRGHSYEQYF. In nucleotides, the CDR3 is TGCGCCAGCAGCCAAGATCGGGGACACTCCTACGAGCAGTACTTC.

The CDR3 loop is CASSYQGDAYEQYF. The CDR3 coding sequence is TGTGCCAGCAGTTACCAGGGGGATGCTTACGAGCAGTACTTC. The chain recombines TRBV11-3 with TRBJ2-7; 7 nucleotides match TRBD1. CDR1 is SGHNT, CDR2 YENEEA, per germline. CDR3 length: 14 amino acids. V shed 6 bases, J shed 4 bases, and the junction held 9 bases outside the gene matches.

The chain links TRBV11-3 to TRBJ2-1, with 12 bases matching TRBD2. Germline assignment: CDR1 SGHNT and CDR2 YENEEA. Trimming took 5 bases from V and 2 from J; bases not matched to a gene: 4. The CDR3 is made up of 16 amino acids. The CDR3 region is CASSPRTSGTYNEQFF. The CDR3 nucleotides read TGTGCCAGCAGCCCACGGACTAGCGGGACCTACAATGAGCAGTTCTTC.

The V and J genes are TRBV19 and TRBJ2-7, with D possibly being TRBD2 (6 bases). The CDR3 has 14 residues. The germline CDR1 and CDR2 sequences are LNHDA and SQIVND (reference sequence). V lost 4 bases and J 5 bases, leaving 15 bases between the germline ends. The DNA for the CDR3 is TGTGCCAGTAGTAGGGCGGATGCGGGGCACGAGCAGTACTTC. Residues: CASSRADAGHEQYF.

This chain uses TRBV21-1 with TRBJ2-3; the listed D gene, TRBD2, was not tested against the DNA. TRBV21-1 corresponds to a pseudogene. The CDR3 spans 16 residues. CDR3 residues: CASSTNRGVSTDTQYF. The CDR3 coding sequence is TGTGCCAGCAGCACAAATCGGGGGGTGAGCACAGATACGCAGTATTTT.

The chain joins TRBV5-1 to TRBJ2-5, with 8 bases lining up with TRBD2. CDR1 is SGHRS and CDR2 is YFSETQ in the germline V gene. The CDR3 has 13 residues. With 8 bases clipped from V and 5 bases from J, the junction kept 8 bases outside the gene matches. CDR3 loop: CASKLSGGETQYF. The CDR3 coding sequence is TGCGCCAGTAAACTAAGCGGGGGCGAGACCCAGTACTTC. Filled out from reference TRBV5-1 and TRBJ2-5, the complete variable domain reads KAGVTQTPRYLIKTRGQQVTLSCSPISGHRSVSWYQQTPGQGLQFLFEYFSETQRNKGNFPGRFSGRQFSNSRSEMNVSTLELGDSALYLCASKLSGGETQYFGPGTRLLVL.

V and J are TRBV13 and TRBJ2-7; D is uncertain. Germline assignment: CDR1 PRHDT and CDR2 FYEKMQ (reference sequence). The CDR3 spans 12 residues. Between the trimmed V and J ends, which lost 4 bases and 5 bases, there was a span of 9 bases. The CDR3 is CASSSLRDEQYF. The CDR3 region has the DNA TGTGCCAGCAGCTCCCTTCGGGACGAGCAGTACTTC.

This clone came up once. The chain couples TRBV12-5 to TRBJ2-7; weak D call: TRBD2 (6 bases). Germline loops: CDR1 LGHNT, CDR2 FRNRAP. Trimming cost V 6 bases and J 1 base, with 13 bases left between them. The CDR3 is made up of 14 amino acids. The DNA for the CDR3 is TGTGCTAGTGGCCCCGGGGGTTTTTCCTACGAGCAGTACTTC. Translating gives CASGPGGFSYEQYF.

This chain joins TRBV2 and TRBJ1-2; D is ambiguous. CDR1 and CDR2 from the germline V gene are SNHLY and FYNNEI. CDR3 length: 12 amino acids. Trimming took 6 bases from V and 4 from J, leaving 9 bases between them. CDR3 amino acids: CASRAGSYGYTF. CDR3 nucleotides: TGTGCCAGCAGGGCGGGGAGCTATGGCTACACCTTC.

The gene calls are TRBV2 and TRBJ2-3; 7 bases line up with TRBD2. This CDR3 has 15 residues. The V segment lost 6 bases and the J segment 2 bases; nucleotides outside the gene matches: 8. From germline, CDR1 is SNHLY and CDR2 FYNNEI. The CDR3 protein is CASSRGTTNTDTQYF. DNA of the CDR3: TGTGCCAGCAGCCGCGGGACTACGAACACAGATACGCAGTATTTT.